This entry concerns a single T cell receptor (beta chain). This CDR3 has 16 residues. Germline CDR1 is SGDLS and CDR2 is YYNGEE. V gave up 0 bases and J gave up 6 bases; unmatched junction bases: 10. Clones were read by immunoSEQ multiplex PCR, and TCRdb kept only the in-frame ones, dropping some. The sample contains roughly 240,000 clones, approximately 90% of which appear only once. These data are taken from a study of blood T cell repertoires in COVID-19. Study in general: Samples taken during acute and convalescent COVID-19 were collected in the United States, Italy and Spain. From T cells, B-cell-depleted T cells, or PBMCs came the material, which was cDNA or gDNA.

The sequencing sample was made of PBMCs or T cells enriched from blood (not recorded which). This sequence was found in a middle-aged woman with acute COVID-19. The chain couples TRBV9 to TRBJ2-5; 8 bases line up with TRBD2. The CDR3 DNA sequence: TGTGCCAGCAGCGTAGGCGTGGCGGGGGGCCCCAAGACCCAGTACTTC. It encodes CASSVGVAGGPKTQYF.